A single sample gave rise to the 24 T cell receptor beta chains below, sequenced in a study of CD8 T cells in ankylosing spondylitis. TCRdb fed the 5' RACE reads into MiXCR, producing one record per CDR3 protein. Of under 30,000 distinct CDR3 sequences listed, over 7% are singletons. Material for sequencing was blood. Receptors originate from a male donor with ankylosing spondylitis or in good health (not recorded which).

In this sample, this clonotype turned up many times. V and J are TRBV5-4 and TRBJ1-4; D possibly corresponds to TRBD1 (5 bases). CDR1 and CDR2 from the germline V gene are SGHNT and YYREEE (reference sequence). Trimming shortened V by 4 bases and J by 5 bases, and 12 bases separated the two germline ends. This CDR3 contains 14 residues. CDR3 sequence: CASSRRGANEKLFF. CDR3 nucleotides: TGTGCCAGCAGCCGTAGAGGGGCCAATGAAAAACTGTTTTTT.

This sequence joins TRBV10-3 and TRBJ1-2; TRBD1 aligns across 9 bases. Germline CDR1 ENHRY, CDR2 SYGVKD. V was clipped by 3 bases and J by 2 bases; unmatched bases: 1. The CDR3 is 14 residues long. CDR3 nucleotide sequence: TGTGCCATCAGTGATGGGACAGGGAACTATGGCTACACCTTC. Protein: CAISDGTGNYGYTF.

V is TRBV7-6 and J is TRBJ2-3; the D gene is possibly TRBD2 (6 bases). The V end lost 3 bases, the J end lost 3 bases, and 10 bases lay between the germline ends. The germline CDR1 and CDR2 sequences are SGHVS and FNYEAQ. The CDR3 length is 14 residues. The CDR3 coding sequence is TGTGCCAGCAGCTTGGAGGGCAGAACAGATACGCAGTATTTT. Its protein is CASSLEGRTDTQYF.

In its sample, this clonotype was seen many times. This chain joins TRBV28 and TRBJ2-3; D unresolved. CDR1 and CDR2 (germline): MDHEN, SYDVKM. Between the trimmed V and J ends, which lost 5 bases and 0 bases, there was a span of 9 bases. This CDR3 contains 14 residues. CDR3 region: CASSPLGSTDTQYF. DNA of the CDR3: TGTGCCAGCAGTCCCCTGGGGAGCACAGATACGCAGTATTTT.

This clonotype was counted only a few times. V usage is TRBV29-1 and J usage is TRBJ2-1, with TRBD2 as a possible D gene (5 bases). Looked up from germline, CDR1 is SQVTM and CDR2 is ANQGSEA. The germline V and J ends were trimmed by 6 bases and 3 bases, with 15 bases remaining between them. CDR3 length equals 14 residues. CDR3: CSVGGQDRYNEQFF. The CDR3 DNA is TGCAGCGTGGGCGGGCAGGACCGCTACAATGAGCAGTTCTTC.

This clonotype has ten or more counts. The chain couples TRBV20-1 to TRBJ2-2; D possibly uses TRBD1 or TRBD2 (5 bases each). The germline V gene has CDR1 DFQATT and CDR2 SNEGSKA (reference sequence). The CDR3 length is 12 residues. Trimming stripped 7 bases from V and 3 bases from J, with 9 bases between. The DNA for the CDR3 is TGCAGTGTTCCGGGACACACCGGGGAGCTGTTTTTT. Amino acids: CSVPGHTGELFF.

By share, this clonotype ranks as medium-sized. The rearrangement links TRBV29-1 to TRBJ2-1; 9 nucleotides align to TRBD2. The germline CDR1 and CDR2 sequences are SQVTM and ANQGSEA. Losses at the gene ends were 2 bases for V and 3 bases for J; bases not matched to a gene: 11. The CDR3 loop spans 17 amino acids. CDR3 loop: CSVELAGAFWDYNEQFF. The DNA of the CDR3 is TGCAGCGTTGAATTAGCGGGGGCCTTCTGGGACTACAATGAGCAGTTCTTC.

This clonotype was counted at least ten times. The chain carries TRBV20-1 and TRBJ2-3; 11 bases are a match to TRBD2. CDR3 length equals 13 residues. Germline CDR1 reads DFQATT; CDR2 reads SNEGSKA (reference sequence). The CDR3 reads CSFSGGDADTQYF. CDR3 coding DNA: TGCAGCTTTAGCGGGGGGGATGCAGATACGCAGTATTTT.

This clonotype showed up just a few times. The chain uses TRBV20-1 and TRBJ2-4, with TRBD2 matching 9 bases. Germline V gives CDR1 DFQATT, CDR2 SNEGSKA (reference sequence). V lost 2 bases, J lost 1 base, and 6 bases stayed unmatched. The CDR3 loop spans 16 amino acids. This CDR3 reads CSARKPSGRAKNIQYF. In DNA form, the CDR3 reads TGCAGTGCTAGAAAGCCCAGCGGGAGGGCCAAAAACATTCAGTACTTC.

This clonotype occurred many times. The chain is built from TRBV7-2 and TRBJ2-4; TRBD2 matches 8 bases. The CDR3 runs 13 residues. V gave up 5 bases and J gave up 8 bases; unmatched junction bases: 5. Germline loops: CDR1 SGHTA, CDR2 FQGNSA. CDR3 residues: CASSLGLADIQYF. In nucleotides, the CDR3 is TGTGCCAGCAGCCTCGGACTAGCAGACATTCAGTACTTC.

This clonotype was detected many times. Germline is not matched at one junction end, which may reflect a read error. CDR3 bases: TGTGCCAGCAGACCTACTAGCGGGGCCCTTAGCTTC. Translating gives CASRPTSGALSF. The J gene is TRBJ2-4, the V gene TRBV7-6, with 10 bases that match TRBD2. The CDR3 extends over 12 amino acids. Germline loops: CDR1 SGHVS, CDR2 FNYEAQ. The full variable domain, its missing parts supplied by reference TRBV7-6 and TRBJ2-4, is GAGVSQSPRYKVTKRGQDVALRCDPISGHVSLYWYRQALGQGPEFLTYFNYEAQQDKSGLPNDRFSAERPEGSISTLTIQRTEQRDSAMYRCASRPTSGALSFGAGTRLSVL.

In this sample, this clonotype turned up a few times. V usage is TRBV5-1 and J usage is TRBJ2-3; D possibly corresponds to TRBD1 (5 bases). From germline, CDR1 is SGHRS and CDR2 YFSETQ. CDR3 size: 14 residues. V was pared by 2 bases and J by 1 base, with 8 bases between. Here the CDR3 reads CASSLKQGTDTQYF. DNA of the CDR3: TGCGCCAGCAGCTTAAAACAGGGCACAGATACGCAGTATTTT.

This clonotype turned up a few times. The CDR3 sequence: CATSREQGHFTGNTIYF. As DNA, the CDR3 is TGTGCCACCAGCAGGGAACAGGGACACTTCACTGGAAACACCATATATTTT. V usage is TRBV15 and J usage is TRBJ1-3, with D perhaps matching TRBD1 (6 bases). Germline assignment: CDR1 LNHNV and CDR2 YYDKDF (reference sequence). The V end was cut by 3 bases, the J end by 2 bases, with 17 bases between. The CDR3 contains 17 residues.

The sample holds one count of this clonotype. The chain is built from TRBV5-1 and TRBJ2-7; perhaps TRBD2 as D (6 bases). The CDR3 length is 12 residues. Trimming took off 4 bases at V and 7 bases at J, with 12 bases between the two ends. Germline CDR1 reads SGHRS; CDR2 reads YFSETQ. CDR3 loop: CASSGQAGEQYF. In DNA form, the CDR3 reads TGCGCCAGCAGCGGTCAGGCGGGAGAGCAGTACTTC.

The sample holds a few counts of this clonotype. V is TRBV12-3 or TRBV12-4 and J is TRBJ2-1; the D is unclear. This CDR3 contains 14 residues. The germline V and J ends were trimmed by 6 bases and 1 base, with 10 bases remaining between them. CDR3 region: CASSTERSYNEQFF. CDR3 bases: TGTGCCAGCAGCACGGAGAGGTCCTACAATGAGCAGTTCTTC.

This clonotype turned up a few times. The rearrangement joins TRBV12-3 or TRBV12-4 to TRBJ2-2, with D perhaps matching TRBD2 (7 bases). CDR3 length equals 15 residues. V lost 0 bases and J lost 5, with 10 bases in between. The CDR3 protein is CASSLAGGLTGELFF. In DNA form, the CDR3 reads TGTGCCAGCAGTTTAGCGGGGGGGCTGACCGGGGAGCTGTTTTTT.

The chain couples TRBV10-3 to TRBJ1-1; 8 nucleotides align to TRBD1. The CDR3 loop spans 17 amino acids. J was trimmed by 0 bases and V by 5 bases; bases with no gene match: 11. Germline V CDR1 and CDR2: ENHRY, SYGVKD. The CDR3 is CAISTTGGILVNTEAFF. The CDR3 DNA reads as TGTGCCATCAGTACTACAGGGGGTATTCTTGTGAACACTGAAGCTTTCTTT.

The sample holds a few counts of this clonotype. The V gene is TRBV10-2, the J gene TRBJ2-5; the match to TRBD1 covers 8 bases. The CDR3 is 16 amino acids. The V segment lost 6 bases and the J segment 4 bases; nucleotides outside the gene matches: 13. Germline CDR1 and CDR2: WSHSY and SAAADI. CDR3 DNA sequence: TGCGCCAGCAGGTCACGACCGACAGGGGTCGGAGAGACCCAGTACTTC. Amino acids: CASRSRPTGVGETQYF.

Only a few counts were recorded for this clonotype. The CDR3 reads CSVPGQGAEEQYF. CDR3 bases: TGCAGCGTTCCGGGACAGGGGGCGGAGGAGCAGTACTTC. The chain uses TRBV29-1 and TRBJ2-7, with 12 nucleotides matching TRBD1. Germline loops: CDR1 SQVTM, CDR2 ANQGSEA. The CDR3 runs 13 residues. V lost 5 bases and J lost 7; bases outside the gene matches: 6.

This clonotype was counted many times. The chain uses TRBV9 and TRBJ2-7; TRBD2 matches at 13 bases. The CDR3 is made up of 16 amino acids. Germline V gene lookup returns CDR1 SGDLS and CDR2 YYNGEE. The junction had 7 bases not matched to a gene; V was cut back by 3 bases and J by 4 bases. The CDR3 spells CASSAGTSGTIYEQYF. CDR3 coding DNA: TGTGCCAGCAGCGCCGGGACTAGCGGGACGATTTACGAGCAGTACTTC.

This clonotype was seen repeatedly, ten times or more. J is TRBJ1-3 and V is TRBV6-2 or TRBV6-3; no definite D call. The length of the CDR3 is 17 residues. Trimming left V 0 bases short and J 0 bases short, with 12 bases between. Looked up from germline, CDR1 is MNHEY and CDR2 is SVGEGT. The CDR3 nucleotides are TGTGCCAGCAGTTACTCGGGATCTGTGAACTCTGGAAACACCATATATTTT. Protein product: CASSYSGSVNSGNTIYF.

This clonotype was counted ten times or more. The V gene is TRBV29-1, the J gene TRBJ2-2; unclear D gene. This CDR3 has 13 residues. Deletions cut 4 bases from V and 4 bases from J, with 10 bases between. From germline, CDR1 is SQVTM and CDR2 ANQGSEA. Here the CDR3 DNA reads TGCAGCGTTGTCCAGGTTTTCACCGGGGAGCTGTTTTTT. This gives the protein CSVVQVFTGELFF.

This clonotype occurred a few times. The rearrangement uses TRBV19 and TRBJ1-2; D remains unclear. CDR3 size: 15 residues. Trimming cost V 7 bases and J 4 bases, with 19 bases left between them. In germline, CDR1 is LNHDA, CDR2 SQIVND (reference sequence). The CDR3 region has the DNA TGTGCCAGTACCGCCCGGGAGCTACTGGCCTATGGCTACACCTTC. Amino acids: CASTARELLAYGYTF. Full variable domain (remainder filled in from reference TRBV19 and TRBJ1-2): DGGITQSPKYLFRKEGQNVTLSCEQNLNHDAMYWYRQDPGQGLRLIYYSQIVNDFQKGDIAEGYSVSREKKESFPLTVTSAQKNPTAFYLCASTARELLAYGYTFGSGTRLTVV.

This chain links TRBV12-3 or TRBV12-4 with TRBJ1-4; the D is unclear. Trimming left V 8 bases short and J 7 bases short, with 20 bases between. The CDR3 extends over 15 amino acids. The CDR3: CASVNFGSRGEKLFF. The CDR3 coding sequence is TGTGCCAGCGTGAACTTTGGGTCGAGAGGTGAAAAACTGTTTTTT.